This T cell receptor (beta chain) derives from a study of cytomegalovirus exposure and HLA in healthy donors. Whole-study findings and limits: Follow-up analysis found HLA locus-dependent TCR association rates, highest for DRB1 and lowest for HLA-C. A missense DCLRE1C variant was associated with V- and J-gene trimming of TCR beta chains in a later analysis, and an independent cohort replicated the association.

A word on this clone: Its antigen is unknown.

The CDR3 is made up of 13 amino acids. V was clipped by 4 bases and J by 6 bases, with 12 bases between them. Germline V lookup: CDR1 MNHNS, CDR2 SASEGT. Primers: 60 Vbeta forward and 13 Jbeta reverse. Repertoires were generated with immunoSEQ multiplex PCR, while TCRdb's copy carries only in-frame clones and drops some. The data show 95,000 to 150,000 clones, approximately 80% seen once. The sequencing input was PBMCs. The TCR sequence derives from a man aged 18 to 30 in good health and CMV-seropositive. The chain combines TRBV6-1 with TRBJ2-5, with D maybe TRBD1 (5 bases). CDR3 sequence: CASSADRAKTQYF. DNA for the CDR3: TGTGCCAGCAGTGCTGACAGAGCGAAGACCCAGTACTTC.